The 18 T cell receptor beta chains below were found in one sample sequenced in a study of T cell repertoires in cytomegalovirus infection. One entry per CDR3 protein results from TCRdb running MiXCR on the reads. Of approximately 910,000 distinct CDR3 sequences detected, about a third appear once; the ten largest clones hold about 14%. These receptors lack a known antigen. The sample consisted of cultured CD8+ T cells from PBMCs, taken from culture after CMV antigen stimulation. The source is a human donor in good health (CMV status not recorded). Some clones in this sample may be carry-over from other donors' samples.

This clonotype was picked up many times. This CDR3 is CASSLLAASYNEQFF. DNA of the CDR3: TGTGCCAGCAGCTTACTAGCGGCCTCCTACAATGAGCAGTTCTTC. The rearrangement joins TRBV7-2 to TRBJ2-1, with 7 nucleotides matching TRBD2. After removal of 2 bases from V and 0 bases from J, the junction contained 1 base not matched to a gene. The CDR3 spans 15 residues. Germline lookup yields CDR1 SGHTA and CDR2 FQGNSA.

This clonotype was detected only a few times. The chain employs TRBV27 and TRBJ1-1; perhaps TRBD1 as D (5 bases). The V end lost 3 bases, the J end lost 1 base, and 9 bases lay between the germline ends. The CDR3 is 14 amino acids. Germline V gives CDR1 MNHEY, CDR2 SMNVEV (reference sequence). The CDR3 here is CASSFQGGNTEAFF. CDR3 DNA sequence: TGTGCCAGCAGTTTTCAGGGAGGGAACACTGAAGCTTTCTTT.

The chain uses TRBV5-4 and TRBJ2-5, with a possible D match to TRBD2 (7 bases). The V gene's germline CDR1 is SGHNT and CDR2 YYREEE (reference sequence). Trimming took 0 bases from V and 1 from J, leaving 16 bases between them. This CDR3 has 17 amino acids. CDR3 protein: CASSLVMAGASQETQYF. In DNA, the CDR3 is TGTGCCAGCAGCTTGGTAATGGCGGGGGCCTCCCAAGAGACCCAGTACTTC.

The V and J genes are TRBV28 and TRBJ2-7, with 9 bases matching TRBD1. J gave up 4 bases and V 2 bases, and 12 bases lay outside the gene matches. Germline assignment: CDR1 MDHEN and CDR2 SYDVKM. This CDR3 spans 17 amino acids. The CDR3 DNA is TGTGCCAGCAGTTTACGTGCGGGACAGGGAGGGTCGTACGAGCAGTACGTC. It specifies CASSLRAGQGGSYEQYV.

This clonotype was found many times. The chain links TRBV4-2 to TRBJ1-5; D ambiguous. Trimming shortened V by 1 base and J by 2 bases, and 12 bases separated the two germline ends. CDR3 length equals 16 residues. The germline V gene has CDR1 LGHNA and CDR2 YNFKEQ. CDR3 coding DNA: TGTGCCAGCAGCCAAGTGACGGAGAGGGGCAATCAGCCCCAGCATTTT. Translation gives CASSQVTERGNQPQHF.

This clonotype was detected a few times. This chain uses TRBV3-1 with TRBJ1-5, with no clear D. The CDR3 covers 14 residues. The ends were cut back, 0 bases at V and 0 bases at J, with 3 bases in the middle. CDR1 is LGHDT, CDR2 YNNKEL, per germline (reference sequence). CDR3 DNA: TGTGCCAGCAGCCAAGAGCGTAGCAATCAGCCCCAGCATTTT. Amino acid sequence: CASSQERSNQPQHF. The full variable domain, completed using reference TRBV3-1 and TRBJ1-5, is DTAVSQTPKYLVTQMGNDKSIKCEQNLGHDTMYWYKQDSKKFLKIMFSYNNKELIINETVPNRFSPKSPDKAHLNLHINSLELGDSAVYFCASSQERSNQPQHFGDGTRLSIL.

This clonotype came up a few times. The CDR3 DNA is TGTGCCACCAGCAGAGTCGACAGATACTTGAACACTGAAGCTTTCTTT. It specifies CATSRVDRYLNTEAFF. The chain joins TRBV15 to TRBJ1-1; tentative D call: TRBD1 (5 bases). Germline V lookup: CDR1 LNHNV, CDR2 YYDKDF (reference sequence). CDR3 size: 16 residues. V was clipped by 1 base and J by 0 bases, with 12 bases between them.

This chain uses TRBV5-1 with TRBJ2-4, with D possibly called TRBD1 or TRBD2 (5 bases each). Trimming removed 0 bases at V and 0 bases at J, with 10 bases between. The germline V gene encodes CDR1 SGHRS and CDR2 YFSETQ. The CDR3 is made up of 16 amino acids. The CDR3 loop is CASSLAGPQAKNIQYF. CDR3 bases: TGCGCCAGCAGCTTGGCGGGGCCCCAAGCCAAAAACATTCAGTACTTC.

The chain employs TRBV6-2 or TRBV6-3 and TRBJ2-7, with D possibly being TRBD1 (5 bases). CDR3 length: 14 amino acids. The V gene's germline CDR1 is MNHEY and CDR2 SVGEGT. Trimming removed 3 bases at V and 2 bases at J, with 11 bases between. CDR3 nucleotide sequence: TGTGCCAGCAGTTATATGAGCAGGGCCTACGAGCAGTACGTC. Encoded protein: CASSYMSRAYEQYV.

This chain's CDR3 is CAISDRDSYNEQFF. In nucleotides, the CDR3 is TGTGCCATCAGTGACCGGGACAGCTACAATGAGCAGTTCTTC. This sequence joins TRBV10-3 and TRBJ2-1, with 7 positions matching TRBD1. This CDR3 comprises 14 residues. Per germline, CDR1 ENHRY and CDR2 SYGVKD. The V gene end was trimmed by 3 bases and the J gene end by 3 bases; junction bases not matched to a gene: 2.

The chain recombines TRBV14 with TRBJ1-2; weak D call: TRBD1 (6 bases). Germline CDR1 SGHDN, CDR2 FVKESK. The CDR3 sequence is 14 residues long. V was trimmed by 1 base and J by 4 bases, leaving 10 bases between them. Written as DNA, the CDR3 is TGTGCCAGCAGCCAAGGCGGCAGGGGCTATGGCTACACCTTC. Translated: CASSQGGRGYGYTF.

The chain employs TRBV4-1 and TRBJ2-7; 8 bases are a match to TRBD2. With V trimmed by 4 bases and J by 4 bases, 6 bases remained unmatched. Per germline, CDR1 MGHRA and CDR2 YSYEKL. The CDR3 runs to 14 residues. The CDR3 loop is CASSPAGDLYEQYF. The DNA of the CDR3 is TGCGCCAGCAGCCCAGCGGGGGACCTTTACGAGCAGTACTTC.

The V gene is TRBV3-1, the J gene TRBJ2-3, with 10 bases that match TRBD2. The germline V gene encodes CDR1 LGHDT and CDR2 YNNKEL (reference sequence). The CDR3 covers 18 residues. Trimming cost V 0 bases and J 6 bases; bases outside gene matches: 12. The CDR3 DNA reads TGTGCCAGCAGCCAAGATGAGGCTAGCGGGGGCTACCCGGATACGCAGTATTTT. It specifies CASSQDEASGGYPDTQYF.

This clonotype was seen once. The chain combines TRBV19 with TRBJ2-1, with 11 bases aligning to TRBD1. The CDR3 loop spans 15 amino acids. Trimming took 4 bases from V and 6 from J; bases not matched to a gene: 5. The germline gives CDR1 LNHDA, CDR2 SQIVND (reference sequence). In DNA, the CDR3 is TGTGCCAGTAGTACTTTGGGGACAGGGGGCAATGAGCAGTTCTTC. This sequence encodes CASSTLGTGGNEQFF.

V and J are TRBV19 and TRBJ2-1; 11 nucleotides agree with TRBD2. There are 15 residues in the CDR3. Per the germline V gene, CDR1 is LNHDA and CDR2 is SQIVND (reference sequence). Trimming at V came to 5 bases and at J to 8 bases, leaving 8 bases not matched to a gene. The CDR3 reads CASSDLAGGRDEQFF. The CDR3 nucleotides are TGTGCCAGTAGTGACCTAGCGGGGGGACGGGATGAGCAGTTCTTC.

This clonotype was seen a few times. The rearrangement links TRBV7-6 to TRBJ1-5, with unresolved D. From germline, CDR1 is SGHVS and CDR2 FNYEAQ. V lost 5 bases and J lost 3, with 14 bases in between. The length of the CDR3 is 15 residues. The CDR3 spells CASSPVWAPNQPQHF. In DNA, the CDR3 is TGTGCCAGCAGCCCCGTTTGGGCGCCCAATCAGCCCCAGCATTTT.

The rearrangement links TRBV4-1 to TRBJ2-1; 10 positions agree with TRBD1. CDR1 MGHRA and CDR2 YSYEKL come from the germline V gene. The CDR3 is 17 residues long. Trimming cost V 3 bases and J 4 bases; bases outside gene matches: 9. CDR3 coding DNA: TGCGCCAGCAGCCAGGACGCCGGGACAGGGGCTTACAATGAGCAGTTCTTC. This sequence encodes CASSQDAGTGAYNEQFF.

The rearrangement links TRBV24-1 to TRBJ1-1; TRBD1 aligns across 8 bases. The CDR3 has 13 amino acids. With V trimmed by 9 bases and J by 3 bases, 5 bases remained unmatched. Germline V gives CDR1 KGHDR, CDR2 SFDVKD. Written as DNA, the CDR3 is TGTGCCACCCTGGACAGGGAGCACACTGAAGCTTTCTTT. This codes for CATLDREHTEAFF.